This TCR beta chain was identified during a study of blood T cell repertoires in COVID-19. On the study more broadly: Sites in the United States, Italy and Spain provided acute and convalescent COVID-19 samples. T cells, B-cell-depleted T cells, or PBMCs provided the cDNA or gDNA that served as material.

Sequencing used immunoSEQ multiplex PCR; TCRdb keeps in-frame clones, though not all of them. The sample includes about 120,000 clones, over 75% of them seen just once. This CDR3 is built from 14 residues. Germline-derived CDR1 and CDR2 are SGHRS and YFSETQ. The V and J ends lost 4 bases and 0 bases respectively, with 8 bases between them. The source is a woman between 65 and 79 years old with acute or convalescent COVID-19. The rearrangement uses TRBV5-1 and TRBJ2-1, with a weak D call TRBD1 (5 bases). Source material: peripheral blood. DNA of the CDR3: TGCGCCAGCAGCGGGGCAGGCTCCTACAATGAGCAGTTCTTC. Amino acid sequence: CASSGAGSYNEQFF.